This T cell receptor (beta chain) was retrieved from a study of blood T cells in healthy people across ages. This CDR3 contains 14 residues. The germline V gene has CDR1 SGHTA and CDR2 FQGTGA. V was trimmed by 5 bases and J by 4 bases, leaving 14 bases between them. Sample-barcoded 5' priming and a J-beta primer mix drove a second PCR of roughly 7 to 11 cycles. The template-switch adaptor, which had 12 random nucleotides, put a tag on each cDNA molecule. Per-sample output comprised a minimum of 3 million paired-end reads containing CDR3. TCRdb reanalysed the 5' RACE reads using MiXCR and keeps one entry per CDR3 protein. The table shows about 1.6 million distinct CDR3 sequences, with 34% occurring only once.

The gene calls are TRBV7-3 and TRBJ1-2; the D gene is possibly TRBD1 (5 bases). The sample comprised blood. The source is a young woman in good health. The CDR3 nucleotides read TGTGCCAGCAGCCTACCGGGACCCACCTATGGCTACACCTTC. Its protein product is CASSLPGPTYGYTF.